Only a few counts were recorded for the clone carrying this TCR beta chain. What it binds is unknown. The CDR3 loop spans 17 amino acids. The V end lost 0 bases, the J end lost 0 bases, and 13 bases lay between the germline ends. Germline assignment: CDR1 SGDLS and CDR2 YYNGEE. This specimen comes from a study of T cells in Graves' hyperthyroidism and ophthalmopathy. Findings of the study overall: Blood shared most expanded thyroid clonotypes above 0.001. Ophthalmopathy stood apart from stable hyperthyroidism in a 13 V-J model.

RNA transcripts yielded amplified TCR beta CDR3 regions. During a first-round RT-PCR of the TCR CDR3, the HTBI primer set was used. TCRdb passed the multiplex PCR reads through MiXCR, listing each CDR3 protein once. Seen here are some 560,000 distinct CDR3 sequences, 15% to 19% observed once, and the top ten hold under 8%. The receptor was isolated from a woman under 40 with Graves' hyperthyroidism. Specimen: blood. The rearrangement uses TRBV9 and TRBJ2-1, with a tentative D call TRBD2 (6 bases). CDR3 in amino acids: CASSVVGGGISYNEQFF. The CDR3 DNA sequence: TGTGCCAGCAGCGTAGTGGGCGGCGGGATCTCCTACAATGAGCAGTTCTTC.